The next 2 T cell receptor beta chains were all read from a single sample in a study of blood T cell repertoires in COVID-19. Profiled with immunoSEQ multiplex PCR; TCRdb holds only in-frame clones, not every one. The sample lists 270,000 or so clones, roughly nine tenths occurring once. The sample was peripheral blood. Source of these receptors: a woman younger than 45 with COVID-19, enrolled during active disease.

The V gene is TRBV28, the J gene TRBJ1-4, with D uncertain. The CDR3 has 15 amino acids. Trimming took 2 bases from V and 0 from J, leaving 7 bases between them. The germline V gene encodes CDR1 MDHEN and CDR2 SYDVKM. CDR3 coding DNA: TGTGCCAGCAGTTTAGTCCCCGCAACTAATGAAAAACTGTTTTTT. Translated: CASSLVPATNEKLFF.

The V and J genes are TRBV5-4 and TRBJ2-7; D remains ambiguous. There are 12 residues in the CDR3. V lost 3 bases and J lost 1, with 5 bases in between. Germline V gene lookup returns CDR1 SGHNT and CDR2 YYREEE (reference sequence). CDR3 loop: CASSYLSYEQYF. The CDR3 bases are TGTGCCAGCAGCTATTTATCCTACGAGCAGTACTTC.